These 5 T cell receptor beta chains originate from one sample sequenced in a study of blood T cell repertoires in COVID-19. Method: immunoSEQ multiplex PCR; TCRdb's copy keeps in-frame clones and lacks some. The table has 350,000 to 400,000 clones, about nine tenths seen once; the top ten hold 1.7%. Input material: PBMCs or T cells enriched from blood (not recorded which). Receptors originate from a woman aged 25 to 39 who had recovered from COVID-19.

J is TRBJ2-7 and V is TRBV19, with 8 positions matching TRBD2. The V and J ends lost 3 bases and 6 bases, in that order; junction bases with no gene match: 10. The CDR3 spans 15 residues. Germline assignment: CDR1 LNHDA and CDR2 SQIVND (reference sequence). CDR3 in DNA: TGTGCCAGTAGTATTTTGTTCGGGAGGGCCTCCGAGCAGTACTTC. It is translated as CASSILFGRASEQYF.

The chain is built from TRBV10-3 and TRBJ1-1, with 7 nucleotides matching TRBD1. With V trimmed by 5 bases and J by 4 bases, 10 bases remained unmatched. Germline-derived CDR1 and CDR2 are ENHRY and SYGVKD. The CDR3 totals 15 residues. CDR3 DNA: TGTGCCATCAGTAGGACAGGAAAGTTTGGCACTGAAGCTTTCTTT. Translated: CAISRTGKFGTEAFF.

The gene calls are TRBV10-3 and TRBJ2-3; 7 nucleotides match TRBD1. Trimming removed 4 bases from V and 7 bases from J; junction bases left unmatched: 2. The CDR3 extends over 12 amino acids. Germline V CDR1 and CDR2: ENHRY, SYGVKD. CDR3 coding DNA: TGTGCCATCAGTGGGGACAGAAATACGCAGTATTTT. Protein: CAISGDRNTQYF.

The V call is TRBV5-1, the J call TRBJ2-7; 7 nucleotides line up with TRBD1. Germline lookup yields CDR1 SGHRS and CDR2 YFSETQ. Trimming took 4 bases from V and 2 from J; bases not matched to a gene: 6. The CDR3 is made up of 14 amino acids. CDR3 bases: TGCGCCAGCAGCCCGACAGGGTTTACCTACGAGCAGTACTTC. It encodes CASSPTGFTYEQYF.

The chain couples TRBV11-2 to TRBJ1-4; D might be TRBD1 (5 bases). This CDR3 has 14 amino acids. The germline V and J ends were trimmed by 5 bases and 8 bases, with 15 bases remaining between them. Per the germline V gene, CDR1 is SGHAT and CDR2 is FQNNGV. The CDR3 spells CASSPREGREKLFF. The CDR3 DNA follows: TGTGCCAGCAGCCCCCGGGAGGGGAGAGAAAAACTGTTTTTT.